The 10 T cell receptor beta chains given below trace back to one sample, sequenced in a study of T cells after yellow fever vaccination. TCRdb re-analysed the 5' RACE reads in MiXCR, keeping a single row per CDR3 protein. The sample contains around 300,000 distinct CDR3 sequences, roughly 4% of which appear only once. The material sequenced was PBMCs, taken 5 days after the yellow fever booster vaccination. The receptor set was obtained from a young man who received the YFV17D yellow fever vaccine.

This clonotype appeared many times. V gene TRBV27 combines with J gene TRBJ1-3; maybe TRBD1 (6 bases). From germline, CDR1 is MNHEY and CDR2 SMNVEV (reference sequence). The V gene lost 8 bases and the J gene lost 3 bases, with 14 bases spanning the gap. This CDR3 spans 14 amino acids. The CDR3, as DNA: TGTGCCAGCTCCCGAGGGGGAAGTGGAAACACCATATATTTT. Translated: CASSRGGSGNTIYF.

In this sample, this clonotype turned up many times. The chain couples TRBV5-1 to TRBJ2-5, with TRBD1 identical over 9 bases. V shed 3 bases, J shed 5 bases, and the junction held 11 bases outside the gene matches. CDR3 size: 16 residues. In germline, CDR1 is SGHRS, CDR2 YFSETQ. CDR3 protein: CASSSRGTGRMETQYF. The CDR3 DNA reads TGCGCCAGCAGCTCCCGAGGGACAGGGAGGATGGAGACCCAGTACTTC.

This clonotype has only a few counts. The CDR3 DNA sequence: TGTGCCAGCAGGATAGAAGGCGGGGAGCTGTTTTTT. This translates into CASRIEGGELFF. V usage is TRBV12-3 or TRBV12-4 and J usage is TRBJ2-2; D remains ambiguous. The CDR3 is 12 amino acids. Trimming removed 6 bases from V and 7 bases from J, with 9 bases in between.

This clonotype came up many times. DNA of the CDR3: TGTGCCAGCAGACCCCTAGGACAGGAAAACATTCAGTACTTC. Its translation is CASRPLGQENIQYF. This chain joins TRBV27 and TRBJ2-4; the match to TRBD1 covers 7 bases. The J segment lost 5 bases and the V segment lost 6 bases, leaving 7 bases of the junction unmatched. Germline loops: CDR1 MNHEY, CDR2 SMNVEV (reference sequence). This CDR3 contains 14 residues.

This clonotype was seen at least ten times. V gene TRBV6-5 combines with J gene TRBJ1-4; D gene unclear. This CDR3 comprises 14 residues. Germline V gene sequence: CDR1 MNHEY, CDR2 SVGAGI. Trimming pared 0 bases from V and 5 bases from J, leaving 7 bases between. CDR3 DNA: TGTGCCAGCAGTTACTCGTATAGGAATGAAAAACTGTTTTTT. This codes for CASSYSYRNEKLFF.

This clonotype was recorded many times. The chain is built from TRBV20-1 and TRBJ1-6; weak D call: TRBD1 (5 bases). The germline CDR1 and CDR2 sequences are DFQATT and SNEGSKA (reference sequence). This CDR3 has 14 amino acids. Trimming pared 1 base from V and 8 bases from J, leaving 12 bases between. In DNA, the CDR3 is TGCAGTGCTAGAGGGGTTAGGGGAGATTCACCCCTCCACTTT. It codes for CSARGVRGDSPLHF.

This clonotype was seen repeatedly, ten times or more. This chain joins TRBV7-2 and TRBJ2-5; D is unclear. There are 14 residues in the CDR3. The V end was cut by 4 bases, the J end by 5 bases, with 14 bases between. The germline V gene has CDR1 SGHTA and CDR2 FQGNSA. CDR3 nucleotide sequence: TGTGCCAGCAGCTCCGGTGTCCCCTACGAGACCCAGTACTTC. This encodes CASSSGVPYETQYF.

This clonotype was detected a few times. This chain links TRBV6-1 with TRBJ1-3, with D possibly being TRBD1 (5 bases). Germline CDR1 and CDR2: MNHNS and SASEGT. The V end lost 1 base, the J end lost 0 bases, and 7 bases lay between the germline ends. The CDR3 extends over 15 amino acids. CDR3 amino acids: CASSEDGGSGNTIYF. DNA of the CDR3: TGTGCCAGCAGTGAAGATGGGGGCTCTGGAAACACCATATATTTT.

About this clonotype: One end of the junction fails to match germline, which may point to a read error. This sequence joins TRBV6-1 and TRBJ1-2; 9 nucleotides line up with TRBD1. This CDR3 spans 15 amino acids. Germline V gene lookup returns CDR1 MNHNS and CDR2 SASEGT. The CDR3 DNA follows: TGTGCCAGCAGTGAACAGCCGGGACAGGGCTATGGCTGCACCTTC. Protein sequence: CASSEQPGQGYGCTF.

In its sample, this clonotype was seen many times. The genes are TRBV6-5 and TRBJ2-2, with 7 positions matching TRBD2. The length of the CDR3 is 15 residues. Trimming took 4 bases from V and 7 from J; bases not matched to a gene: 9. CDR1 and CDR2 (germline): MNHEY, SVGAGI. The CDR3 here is CASSSSGAYFGELFF. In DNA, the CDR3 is TGTGCCAGCAGTTCGAGCGGGGCCTATTTCGGGGAGCTGTTTTTT.